The clone carrying this TCR beta chain was observed at least ten times. The sample originates from a study of T cell responses to AZD1222 COVID-19 vaccine. Sequencing used immunoSEQ multiplex PCR; TCRdb keeps in-frame clones, though not all of them. Altogether around 50,000 clones are present, approximately 83% being singletons, with the ten largest covering about a sixth. Germline V gives CDR1 SGHAT, CDR2 FQNNGV. This CDR3 contains 16 residues. J was trimmed by 5 bases and V by 5 bases; bases with no gene match: 8. The receptor comes from an adult in good health. V gene TRBV11-2 combines with J gene TRBJ2-7, with 14 positions matching TRBD2. Sequencing used peripheral blood, obtained on day 0 of AZD1222 vaccination. The CDR3 is CASSKTSGRAGNEQYF. CDR3 coding DNA: TGTGCCAGCAGCAAGACTAGCGGGAGGGCCGGGAACGAGCAGTACTTC.